The 7 T cell receptor beta chains given below trace back to one sample, sequenced in a study of regulatory T cells in long-lasting Graves disease. To make TCR beta libraries, researchers used iRepertoire HTBI primers and Arm-PCR of CDR3 regions. MiXCR was run by TCRdb on the multiplex PCR reads, yielding one entry per CDR3 protein. The sample lists under 500,000 distinct CDR3 sequences, about a fifth occurring once. Indicated time point: persistent/refractory GD, antithyroid drugs over 5 years with positive TRAb. Isolated PBMC RNA provided the starting material for the TCR library. Sequences were derived from peripheral blood mononuclear cells (PBMCs), sampled when the disease was refractory, from a patient treated with antithyroid drugs. The receptor source for this set is a female donor with Graves disease.

The CDR3 DNA reads TGCAGTGCTAGAGGTACGGGAGGGCTCTCCAATGAGCAGTTCTTC. Its translation is CSARGTGGLSNEQFF. V usage is TRBV20-1 and J usage is TRBJ2-1, with TRBD2 identical over 8 bases. V was pared by 1 base and J by 6 bases, with 8 bases of the junction left unmatched. The CDR3 has 15 residues. Germline CDR1 DFQATT, CDR2 SNEGSKA (reference sequence).

The chain employs TRBV7-8 and TRBJ1-1; 9 bases line up with TRBD1. The germline V gene has CDR1 SGHVS and CDR2 FQNEAQ. The V and J ends lost 1 base and 1 base, in that order; junction bases with no gene match: 7. The CDR3 covers 17 residues. CDR3 in amino acids: CASSLVRTGAPNTEAFF. CDR3 coding DNA: TGTGCCAGCAGCTTAGTGCGGACAGGGGCGCCGAACACTGAAGCTTTCTTT.

This clonotype was observed a few times. CDR3 nucleotides: TGTGCCAGCAGGGCTAGCCTGTCCTCCTACGAGCAGTACTTC. It codes for CASRASLSSYEQYF. J is TRBJ2-7 and V is TRBV6-2 or TRBV6-3, with D possibly matching TRBD2 (5 bases). The CDR3 covers 14 residues. Trimming shortened V by 6 bases and J by 0 bases, and 12 bases separated the two germline ends. The germline CDR1 and CDR2 sequences are MNHEY and SVGEGT.

This clonotype was seen only a few times. The chain links TRBV20-1 to TRBJ2-5; D ambiguous. Trimming shortened V by 1 base and J by 4 bases, and 19 bases separated the two germline ends. CDR3 length equals 16 residues. Per germline, CDR1 DFQATT and CDR2 SNEGSKA (reference sequence). This chain's CDR3 is CSARVGGRLFRETQYF. CDR3 in DNA: TGCAGTGCTAGAGTAGGCGGACGCTTATTTCGAGAGACCCAGTACTTC.

V is TRBV6-9 and J is TRBJ1-2; weak D call: TRBD1 (5 bases). This CDR3 comprises 16 residues. The germline gives CDR1 MNHGY, CDR2 SVAAGI. Trimming took off 3 bases at V and 4 bases at J, with 18 bases between the two ends. The CDR3 nucleotides read TGTGCCAGCAGTTACCTTCCCCGGGGCTCAATCTATGGCTACACCTTC. As protein: CASSYLPRGSIYGYTF.

This rearrangement joins TRBV7-2 to TRBJ2-3, with TRBD2 identical over 10 bases. V shed 4 bases, J shed 2 bases, and the junction held 3 bases outside the gene matches. The CDR3 is 15 residues long. Per the germline V gene, CDR1 is SGHTA and CDR2 is FQGNSA. In DNA form, the CDR3 reads TGTGCCAGCAGCTCTAGCGGGAGTAACACAGATACGCAGTATTTT. It yields the protein CASSSSGSNTDTQYF. Combining the CDR3 with reference TRBV7-2 and TRBJ2-3 gives the whole variable domain GAGVSQSPSNKVTEKGKDVELRCDPISGHTALYWYRQSLGQGLEFLIYFQGNSAPDKSGLPSDRFSAERTGGSVSTLTIQRTQQEDSAVYLCASSSSGSNTDTQYFGPGTRLTVL.

This clonotype was detected many times. CDR3 sequence: CSASSSSGSSYEQYF. The CDR3 region has the DNA TGCAGTGCTAGTAGTTCTAGCGGGAGCTCCTACGAGCAGTACTTC. The rearrangement joins TRBV20-1 to TRBJ2-7; 10 bases align to TRBD2. Germline assignment: CDR1 DFQATT and CDR2 SNEGSKA (reference sequence). V lost 3 bases and J lost 0; bases outside the gene matches: 5. This CDR3 comprises 15 residues.